A single sample is the source of the 7 T cell receptor beta chains below, sequenced in a study of T-cell memory formation after mild COVID-19. Each CDR3 protein gets one entry after TCRdb re-called the 5' RACE reads with MiXCR. This table has fewer than 500,000 distinct CDR3 sequences, around 25% appearing once. Sequencing input: PBMCs or a T cell subset sorted from them (not recorded which). The receptors here all came from an adult woman who had mild COVID-19 (a few samples of this study predate the infection). Cell type and time point are not known.

This clonotype was seen a handful of times. The chain employs TRBV18 and TRBJ2-3; weak D call: TRBD1 (5 bases). Germline values: CDR1 KGHSH, CDR2 LQKENI. The CDR3 has 15 residues. The germline V and J ends were trimmed by 2 bases and 1 base, with 10 bases remaining between them. For the CDR3, the DNA is TGTGCCAGCTCACCAAGGGGTATGGGCACAGATACGCAGTATTTT. Amino acids: CASSPRGMGTDTQYF.

The CDR3 here is CSARHSGANVLTF. CDR3 sequence (DNA): TGCAGTGCTAGGCACTCTGGGGCCAACGTCCTGACTTTC. V is TRBV20-1 and J is TRBJ2-6; D is undetermined. V was shortened by 3 bases and J by 0 bases, with 3 bases between the two germline ends. Germline V gene data show CDR1 as DFQATT and CDR2 as SNEGSKA (reference sequence). The CDR3 runs to 13 residues.

This clonotype was seen a handful of times. This chain connects TRBV24-1 to TRBJ1-5, with D perhaps TRBD1 (5 bases). CDR1 is KGHDR, CDR2 SFDVKD, per germline. V gave up 3 bases and J gave up 3 bases, with 14 bases separating them. This CDR3 has 16 amino acids. The CDR3 DNA sequence: TGTGCCACCAGTGATAGTGCGGGCAGGGACAATCAGCCCCAGCATTTT. Amino acids: CATSDSAGRDNQPQHF.

This clonotype has more than one count but fewer than ten. V gene TRBV11-2 combines with J gene TRBJ2-1, with 10 bases aligning to TRBD1. The CDR3 spans 15 residues. The germline CDR1 and CDR2 sequences are SGHAT and FQNNGV. The ends lost 5 bases at V and 4 bases at J; junction bases unmatched: 5. In nucleotides, the CDR3 is TGTGCCAGCAGCCCCGGGACAGGGGTATACAATGAGCAGTTCTTC. It encodes CASSPGTGVYNEQFF.

The genes are TRBV20-1 and TRBJ2-2; 8 nucleotides agree with TRBD2. The germline V gene has CDR1 DFQATT and CDR2 SNEGSKA (reference sequence). J was trimmed by 1 base and V by 2 bases; bases with no gene match: 3. This CDR3 region has 15 residues. CDR3 sequence (DNA): TGCAGTGCTAGATCGGGGGGGAGGAACACCGGGGAGCTGTTTTTT. This translates into CSARSGGRNTGELFF.

The chain joins TRBV7-2 to TRBJ2-3, with D tentatively TRBD1 or TRBD2 (5 bases each). The CDR3 length is 18 residues. Germline assignment: CDR1 SGHTA and CDR2 FQGNSA. V lost 2 bases to trimming and J lost 3 bases, with 21 bases between them. DNA for the CDR3: TGTGCCAGCAGCTTAAGGGCCAGGGCCCTGGGGACGACAGATACGCAGTATTTT. This gives the protein CASSLRARALGTTDTQYF.

This clonotype was seen many times. This chain joins TRBV20-1 and TRBJ2-5, with D possibly TRBD2 on 5 matching bases. The germline V gene encodes CDR1 DFQATT and CDR2 SNEGSKA (reference sequence). V was cut by 3 bases and J by 1 base, with 15 bases left in between. This CDR3 has 15 amino acids. The CDR3 sequence is CSASGSRERQETQYF. CDR3 bases: TGCAGTGCTAGTGGTTCGAGGGAGCGCCAAGAGACCCAGTACTTC.